The next 13 T cell receptor beta chains were all read from a single sample in a study of blood T cell repertoires in COVID-19. The method was immunoSEQ multiplex PCR; TCRdb's version includes in-frame clones alone and lacks a portion of them. The sample consists of fewer than 110,000 clones, 65% to 80% of them appearing once. Sequencing used peripheral blood. The receptors here all came from a man aged 65 to 85 with acute or convalescent COVID-19.

The chain employs TRBV5-1 and TRBJ2-3, with D unclear. CDR1 SGHRS and CDR2 YFSETQ come from the germline V gene. The CDR3 has 13 amino acids. V lost 0 bases, J lost 1 base, and 3 bases lay in between. The CDR3 sequence: CASSLVGTDTQYF. CDR3 DNA: TGCGCCAGCAGCTTGGTAGGCACAGATACGCAGTATTTT.

This chain uses TRBV2 with TRBJ2-3; 15 positions agree with TRBD2. Germline CDR1 is SNHLY and CDR2 is FYNNEI. The CDR3 is 19 amino acids. V shed 6 bases and J 2 bases; nucleotides not matched to a gene: 12. The CDR3 loop is CASSRKGTSGGFDTDTQYF. CDR3 coding DNA: TGTGCCAGCAGCCGAAAGGGGACTAGCGGGGGGTTTGACACAGATACGCAGTATTTT.

V gene TRBV2 combines with J gene TRBJ2-3; the match to TRBD2 covers 10 bases. The germline CDR1 and CDR2 sequences are SNHLY and FYNNEI. The CDR3 length is 17 residues. Germline trimming cut 4 bases from V and 1 base from J; bases unmatched to any gene: 8. The CDR3 loop is CASSAPKLAGRTDTQYF. In DNA form, the CDR3 reads TGTGCCAGCAGTGCTCCTAAACTAGCGGGGCGCACAGATACGCAGTATTTT.

CDR3 nucleotide sequence: TGTGCCAGCAGCTTGGGACAGGGTCGGGATCAGCCCCAGCATTTT. It translates to CASSLGQGRDQPQHF. V usage is TRBV5-6 and J usage is TRBJ1-5; 7 bases are shared with TRBD1. Germline loops: CDR1 SGHDT, CDR2 YYEEEE. The trim removed 0 bases at V and 5 bases at J, leaving 5 bases unmatched. The CDR3 spans 15 residues.

The chain couples TRBV10-3 to TRBJ2-1; D is uncertain. The germline gives CDR1 ENHRY, CDR2 SYGVKD. The V gene lost 5 bases and the J gene lost 8 bases, with 10 bases spanning the gap. The CDR3 extends over 12 amino acids. CDR3 region: CAISPRNDEQFF. The CDR3 nucleotides read TGTGCCATCAGTCCTAGGAACGATGAGCAGTTCTTC.

The chain combines TRBV7-2 with TRBJ1-3; a possible D gene is TRBD1 (6 bases). Per germline, CDR1 SGHTA and CDR2 FQGNSA. The CDR3 length is 16 residues. V shed 1 base and J shed 2 bases, with 12 bases lying between them. The CDR3 loop reads CASSLGARGTGNTIYF. In DNA, the CDR3 is TGTGCCAGCAGCTTAGGCGCCAGGGGAACTGGAAACACCATATATTTT. The entire variable domain, with the rest obtained from reference TRBV7-2 and TRBJ1-3, is as follows: GAGVSQSPSNKVTEKGKDVELRCDPISGHTALYWYRQSLGQGLEFLIYFQGNSAPDKSGLPSDRFSAERTGGSVSTLTIQRTQQEDSAVYLCASSLGARGTGNTIYFGEGSWLTVV.

V is TRBV7-8 and J is TRBJ2-1; tentative D call: TRBD2 (5 bases). This CDR3 is 16 amino acids long. Between the trimmed V and J ends, which lost 2 bases and 10 bases, there was a span of 21 bases. Germline values: CDR1 SGHVS, CDR2 FQNEAQ. Here the CDR3 DNA reads TGTGCCAGCAGCTTAAAGGGAGACGGGTGGAATTCGGAGCAGTTCTTC. It is translated as CASSLKGDGWNSEQFF.

The V gene is TRBV19, the J gene TRBJ2-7; possible D gene TRBD1, 6 bases. The CDR3 runs to 14 residues. The germline V and J ends were trimmed by 6 bases and 2 bases, with 14 bases remaining between them. Germline-derived CDR1 and CDR2 are LNHDA and SQIVND (reference sequence). CDR3 in DNA: TGTGCCAGTAGGCAGACAGGATCCACCTACGAGCAGTACTTC. This gives the protein CASRQTGSTYEQYF.

The chain has TRBV6-6 and TRBJ2-5; 11 nucleotides agree with TRBD2. Germline-derived CDR1 and CDR2 are MNHNY and SVGAGI (reference sequence). Germline trimming cut 6 bases from V and 3 bases from J; bases unmatched to any gene: 9. This CDR3 spans 16 amino acids. The CDR3 nucleotides are TGTGCCAGCAGCACTATACTAGCGGGGGATGAAGAGACCCAGTACTTC. Translation: CASSTILAGDEETQYF.

The rearrangement joins TRBV19 to TRBJ2-5; a possible D gene is TRBD1 (6 bases). The germline V gene encodes CDR1 LNHDA and CDR2 SQIVND (reference sequence). V was pared by 3 bases and J by 2 bases, with 13 bases between. There are 15 residues in the CDR3. CDR3 protein: CASSMSSQGQETQYF. The CDR3 nucleotides are TGTGCCAGTAGTATGTCCTCCCAGGGGCAAGAGACCCAGTACTTC. The full variable domain, with the rest looked up from reference TRBV19 and TRBJ2-5, is DGGITQSPKYLFRKEGQNVTLSCEQNLNHDAMYWYRQDPGQGLRLIYYSQIVNDFQKGDIAEGYSVSREKKESFPLTVTSAQKNPTAFYLCASSMSSQGQETQYFGPGTRLLVL.

This chain connects TRBV5-6 to TRBJ2-3; 7 positions match TRBD1. This CDR3 has 16 residues. Germline V gene sequence: CDR1 SGHDT, CDR2 YYEEEE. J lost 4 bases, V lost 1 base, and 9 bases had no gene match. The CDR3 protein is CASSLLSGGQADTQYF. The CDR3, as DNA: TGTGCCAGCAGCTTGTTGTCAGGGGGTCAGGCAGATACGCAGTATTTT.

This sequence joins TRBV10-3 and TRBJ2-7; tentatively, D is TRBD1 (6 bases). V lost 1 base and J lost 7, with 8 bases in between. The CDR3 runs to 12 residues. CDR1 ENHRY and CDR2 SYGVKD come from the germline V gene. The CDR3 nucleotides are TGTGCCATCAGTGAGTGGACAGAAGAGCAGTACTTC. Protein sequence: CAISEWTEEQYF.

The chain carries TRBV9 and TRBJ1-1; a weak D match, TRBD1 (6 bases). Germline values: CDR1 SGDLS, CDR2 YYNGEE. The ends were cut back, 4 bases at V and 10 bases at J, with 17 bases in the middle. The CDR3 consists of 13 residues. The DNA of the CDR3 is TGTGCCAGCAGCCCCAACTTGGGGGCTAGAGCTTTCTTT. The encoded protein is CASSPNLGARAFF.